Below are 21 T cell receptor beta chains sequenced from a single sample in a study of T cells in Graves' hyperthyroidism and ophthalmopathy. Amplified regions were TCR beta CDR3 sequences from RNA transcripts. When the TCR CDR3 underwent first-round RT-PCR, the HTBI primer set was used. TCRdb re-analysed the multiplex PCR reads in MiXCR, keeping a single row per CDR3 protein. Here the sample spans around 720,000 distinct CDR3 sequences, 30% to 40% being singletons. Input material: blood. These receptors came from a woman aged 40 to 50 with Graves' hyperthyroidism.

The V gene is TRBV19, the J gene TRBJ1-5, with a weak D call TRBD1 (6 bases). The CDR3 runs to 16 residues. Germline lookup yields CDR1 LNHDA and CDR2 SQIVND (reference sequence). The germline V and J ends were trimmed by 0 bases and 6 bases, with 15 bases remaining between them. CDR3 amino acids: CASSIDLGQMTQPQHF. The CDR3 region has the DNA TGTGCCAGTAGTATAGATCTTGGACAGATGACTCAGCCCCAGCATTTT.

CDR3 DNA sequence: TGCAGCGTCGGGAGCCCGGTTCTCCAAGAGACCCAGTACTTC. As protein: CSVGSPVLQETQYF. The chain is built from TRBV29-1 and TRBJ2-5, with TRBD2 as a possible D gene (6 bases). This CDR3 is built from 14 residues. V was trimmed by 6 bases and J by 1 base, leaving 15 bases between them. The germline CDR1 and CDR2 sequences are SQVTM and ANQGSEA.

Of note for this clonotype: Lacking the conserved final phenylalanine or tryptophan, this CDR3 likely reflects a read error. The V gene is TRBV6-1, the J gene TRBJ2-5; D is unresolved. Germline CDR1 and CDR2: MNHNS and SASEGT. V lost 6 bases and J 1 base, leaving 12 bases between the germline ends. The length of the CDR3 is 14 residues. CDR3 DNA sequence: TGTGCCAGCAGCCCAAGGGCCGTCCAAGAGACCCAGTACTCC. Amino acid sequence: CASSPRAVQETQYS.

The genes are TRBV7-3 and TRBJ1-5; TRBD1 aligns across 9 bases. Germline CDR1 reads SGHTA; CDR2 reads FQGTGA. The CDR3 has 15 amino acids. Trimming removed 1 base from V and 6 bases from J; junction bases left unmatched: 4. Here the CDR3 DNA reads TGTGCCAGCAGCTTAAGCACAGGGGGCGGTCAGCCCCAGCATTTT. Residues: CASSLSTGGGQPQHF.

This clonotype has at least ten counts. The CDR3 spells CASSLPEQGIHGYTF. The CDR3 region has the DNA TGTGCCAGCAGCTTACCCGAACAGGGGATCCATGGCTACACCTTC. The chain is built from TRBV7-2 and TRBJ1-2, with TRBD1 matching 7 bases. The J segment lost 6 bases and the V segment lost 2 bases, leaving 9 bases of the junction unmatched. Germline loops: CDR1 SGHTA, CDR2 FQGNSA. This CDR3 comprises 15 residues.

This chain uses TRBV5-4 with TRBJ2-5; D is perhaps TRBD2 (6 bases). This CDR3 is 15 amino acids long. Per the germline V gene, CDR1 is SGHNT and CDR2 is YYREEE (reference sequence). The germline V and J ends were trimmed by 0 bases and 5 bases, with 14 bases remaining between them. CDR3 sequence: CASSLEATRGETQYF. The CDR3 DNA is TGTGCCAGCAGCTTGGAGGCAACTCGGGGGGAGACCCAGTACTTC.

The rearrangement joins TRBV4-1 to TRBJ1-2; D call uncertain. Trimming pared 0 bases from V and 7 bases from J, leaving 9 bases between. Germline V gene sequence: CDR1 MGHRA, CDR2 YSYEKL. The CDR3 is made up of 13 amino acids. Here the CDR3 DNA reads TGCGCCAGCAGCCAAGATGTTACGATTGGCTACACCTTC. Translation: CASSQDVTIGYTF.

To note about this clonotype: A junction boundary mismatches the germline segment, possibly from a read error. J is TRBJ1-4 and V is TRBV24-1, with 8 bases aligning to TRBD1. The V gene's germline CDR1 is KGHDR and CDR2 SFDVKD. The CDR3 length is 15 residues. CDR3 DNA: TGTGCCAGCAGTTTATCAAGCAGGGGGCATGAAAAACTGTTTTTT. It is translated as CASSLSSRGHEKLFF.

Points on this clonotype: A much larger clone sits a single nucleotide away, making a read error possible. The chain couples TRBV29-1 to TRBJ2-7; the match to TRBD1 covers 7 bases. Germline loops: CDR1 SQVTM, CDR2 ANQGSEA. The CDR3 has 14 amino acids. The chain's CDR3 is CSATGASGSYEQCF. The CDR3 region has the DNA TGCAGCGCCACAGGGGCTTCAGGGTCCTACGAGCAGTGCTTC.

This chain links TRBV12-3 or TRBV12-4 with TRBJ2-2; 12 bases align to TRBD2. The V and J ends lost 2 bases and 5 bases, in that order; junction bases with no gene match: 12. This CDR3 comprises 19 residues. The CDR3 DNA is TGTGCCAGCAGTTTATATCTAGCGGGAGGGCCGATCGGGACCGGGGAGCTGTTTTTT. Its protein product is CASSLYLAGGPIGTGELFF.

This chain connects TRBV9 to TRBJ2-7, with unresolved D. V was clipped by 2 bases and J by 0 bases, with 9 bases between them. The CDR3 has 14 amino acids. Germline CDR1 and CDR2: SGDLS and YYNGEE. CDR3 bases: TGTGCCAGCAGCGTTCTGGCGATCTCCTACGAGCAGTACTTC. Protein: CASSVLAISYEQYF. The full variable domain, rest sourced from reference TRBV9 and TRBJ2-7, is DSGVTQTPKHLITATGQRVTLRCSPRSGDLSVYWYQQSLDQGLQFLIQYYNGEERAKGNILERFSAQQFPDLHSELNLSSLELGDSALYFCASSVLAISYEQYFGPGTRLTVT.

This clonotype was detected many times. The chain links TRBV2 to TRBJ1-1; D not resolved. With 5 bases removed from V and 5 bases from J, the gap between germline ends came to 15 bases. CDR3 size: 14 residues. The V gene's germline CDR1 is SNHLY and CDR2 FYNNEI. DNA of the CDR3: TGTGCCAGCAGTCGACAAGGGATAGGGACTGAAGCTTTCTTT. Encoded protein: CASSRQGIGTEAFF.

This clonotype was picked up many times. J is TRBJ1-1 and V is TRBV2; D is undetermined. The V end was cut by 4 bases, the J end by 11 bases, with 17 bases between. CDR1 and CDR2 from the germline V gene are SNHLY and FYNNEI. The CDR3 has 13 residues. The CDR3 sequence is CASSGGLGQRAFF. CDR3 coding DNA: TGTGCCAGCAGTGGGGGTTTGGGCCAGAGGGCTTTCTTT. Complete variable domain (other parts from reference TRBV2 and TRBJ1-1): EPEVTQTPSHQVTQMGQEVILRCVPISNHLYFYWYRQILGQKVEFLVSFYNNEISEKSEIFDDQFSVERPDGSNFTLKIRSTKLEDSAMYFCASSGGLGQRAFFGQGTRLTVV.

This clonotype was observed at least ten times. This chain connects TRBV20-1 to TRBJ1-3; D is ambiguous. V was clipped by 6 bases and J by 2 bases, with 20 bases between them. The germline CDR1 and CDR2 sequences are DFQATT and SNEGSKA (reference sequence). The CDR3 totals 16 residues. CDR3 sequence reads: CSAFGGGVGTGNTIYF. CDR3 coding DNA: TGCAGTGCATTCGGCGGCGGGGTGGGAACTGGAAACACCATATATTTT.

DNA for the CDR3: TGTGCCAGCAGCGAGGGGGGGGGGTTTACGCAGTACTTC. It yields the protein CASSEGGGFTQYF. The rearrangement links TRBV7-3 to TRBJ2-7, with D maybe TRBD2 (7 bases). V was clipped by 5 bases and J by 9 bases, with 17 bases between them. CDR3 size: 13 residues. Germline-derived CDR1 and CDR2 are SGHTA and FQGTGA.

Notes on this clonotype: An end of the junction does not agree with germline; a read error may underlie this. The CDR3 is CASRVYRLGQGANF. The CDR3 DNA reads TGTGCCAGCAGAGTTTACCGCCTGGGACAGGGGGCGAATTTT. V is TRBV12-3 or TRBV12-4 and J is TRBJ1-5; TRBD1 agrees at 12 bases. The CDR3 contains 14 residues.

This clonotype was picked up a small number of times. A read error may produce the germline difference seen at one junction end. The chain combines TRBV14 with TRBJ1-3; D unresolved. The length of the CDR3 is 16 residues. Germline values: CDR1 SGHDN, CDR2 FVKESK. Here the CDR3 DNA reads TGCGCCAGCAGCCAAGAATCCGGTCTGATGGGAAACACCATATATTTT. Protein sequence: CASSQESGLMGNTIYF.

The chain has TRBV29-1 and TRBJ1-3, with D unclear. The V and J ends lost 5 bases and 3 bases respectively, with 8 bases between them. The germline V gene has CDR1 SQVTM and CDR2 ANQGSEA. The CDR3 sequence is 12 residues long. This chain's CDR3 is CSVFPSGNTIYF. CDR3 DNA: TGCAGCGTTTTCCCGAGTGGAAACACCATATATTTT.

The count of this clonotype is one. The V gene is TRBV10-3, the J gene TRBJ1-2; tentatively, D is TRBD1 (5 bases). The V end was cut by 8 bases, the J end by 2 bases, with 9 bases between. Per germline, CDR1 ENHRY and CDR2 SYGVKD. CDR3 length equals 12 residues. CDR3 sequence: CAIGSGNYGYTF. DNA of the CDR3: TGTGCCATCGGATCAGGGAACTATGGCTACACCTTC.

The sample holds many counts of this clonotype. This rearrangement joins TRBV7-3 to TRBJ2-6, with D tentatively TRBD1 or TRBD2 (5 bases each). The CDR3 sequence is 15 residues long. Deletions cut 1 base from V and 4 bases from J, with 8 bases between. Looked up from germline, CDR1 is SGHTA and CDR2 is FQGTGA. For the CDR3, the DNA is TGTGCCAGCAGCTTAATGGGGGACGGGGCCAACGTCCTGACTTTC. Amino acids: CASSLMGDGANVLTF.

This clonotype was seen at least ten times. CDR3 coding DNA: TGTGCCAGCAGCTTCCAGGGACAAGAAGAAAAACTGTTTTTT. Translated, it gives CASSFQGQEEKLFF. The V and J genes are TRBV7-2 and TRBJ1-4, with D perhaps matching TRBD1 (6 bases). CDR3 length: 14 amino acids. V gave up 3 bases and J gave up 8 bases, with 13 bases separating them. Germline V lookup: CDR1 SGHTA, CDR2 FQGNSA.